Following are 23 T cell receptor beta chains from one sample sequenced in a study of blood T cell repertoires in COVID-19 (TCRdb year 2020). Library preparation was by the immunoSEQ multiplex PCR assay. The table comes from immuneACCESS by way of TCRdb, which keeps in-frame sequences with V and J called. Part of the clones is missing from these tables; in studies checked, under half for an unresolved V gene and the rest for unknown reasons. The sample data list 180,000 or so clones, and about 88% of these were observed just once. Approximately 2.1% of the sample is taken by the ten largest. Sequencing used PBMCs or T cells enriched from blood (not recorded which). The origin of the receptors is a woman in her thirties or forties with acute COVID-19.

This chain connects TRBV3-1 (or the pseudogene TRBV3-2) to TRBJ1-1; D perhaps matches TRBD1 (6 bases). The ends were cut back, 4 bases at V and 1 base at J, with 16 bases in the middle. Germline lookup yields CDR1 LGHDT and CDR2 YNNKEL (reference sequence). The CDR3 is 16 residues long. Here the CDR3 reads CASSRSRGGANTEAFF. Written as DNA, the CDR3 is TGTGCCAGCAGCCGCTCTAGGGGGGGGGCGAACACTGAAGCTTTCTTT.

The V and J genes are TRBV29-1 and TRBJ2-1; a weak D match, TRBD1 (6 bases). CDR3 length: 13 amino acids. Per germline, CDR1 SQVTM and CDR2 ANQGSEA. The ends were cut back, 8 bases at V and 0 bases at J, with 11 bases in the middle. CDR3 in DNA: TGCAGCCAATCAGGGGCCTCCTACAATGAGCAGTTCTTC. Protein product: CSQSGASYNEQFF.

J is TRBJ2-3 and V is TRBV29-1; a possible D gene is TRBD2 (6 bases). CDR1 SQVTM and CDR2 ANQGSEA come from the germline V gene. V lost 3 bases to trimming and J lost 5 bases, with 12 bases between them. The CDR3 totals 13 residues. Here the CDR3 reads CSVDASDGDTQYF. The CDR3 DNA is TGCAGCGTTGACGCTAGCGACGGAGATACGCAGTATTTT.

This clone was seen a handful of times. The CDR3: CASSFLPRRYNEQFF. The CDR3, as DNA: TGTGCCAGCAGTTTCCTTCCCAGGCGCTACAATGAGCAGTTCTTC. The chain couples TRBV27 to TRBJ2-1, with D hard to call. With 3 bases removed from V and 3 bases from J, the gap between germline ends came to 12 bases. This CDR3 has 15 residues. Per the germline V gene, CDR1 is MNHEY and CDR2 is SMNVEV (reference sequence).

The V and J genes are TRBV6-1 and TRBJ2-3; 15 bases are shared with TRBD2. The V gene's germline CDR1 is MNHNS and CDR2 SASEGT. The CDR3 covers 19 residues. V gave up 1 base and J gave up 2 bases; unmatched junction bases: 7. In DNA form, the CDR3 reads TGTGCCAGCAGTGAAGTTGTGGGACTAGCGGGGGGAGCCACAGATACGCAGTATTTT. This gives the protein CASSEVVGLAGGATDTQYF.

This clone appeared a single time. This chain uses TRBV7-2 with TRBJ2-7; 10 nucleotides align to TRBD1. J lost 3 bases, V lost 5 bases, and 4 bases had no gene match. This CDR3 has 14 amino acids. CDR1 and CDR2 (germline): SGHTA, FQGNSA. As DNA, the CDR3 is TGTGCCAGCAGCCCCGGGGACAGGGGCTACGAGCAGTACTTC. Translating gives CASSPGDRGYEQYF.

The V gene is TRBV15, the J gene TRBJ2-1; TRBD2 matches at 13 bases. J lost 7 bases, V lost 3 bases, and 9 bases had no gene match. Germline-derived CDR1 and CDR2 are LNHNV and YYDKDF (reference sequence). The CDR3 runs 17 residues. This CDR3 reads CATSSRTSGRSTNEQFF. In nucleotides, the CDR3 is TGTGCCACCAGCAGCAGGACTAGCGGGAGAAGTACGAATGAGCAGTTCTTC. Full variable domain (outside the CDR3, taken from reference TRBV15 and TRBJ2-1): DAMVIQNPRYQVTQFGKPVTLSCSQTLNHNVMYWYQQKSSQAPKLLFHYYDKDFNNEADTPDNFQSRRPNTSFCFLDIRSPGLGDTAMYLCATSSRTSGRSTNEQFFGPGTRLTVL.

This chain connects TRBV3-1 (or the pseudogene TRBV3-2) to TRBJ2-3, with D unresolved. V was pared by 6 bases and J by 3 bases, with 10 bases between. The CDR3 contains 13 residues. Germline loops: CDR1 LGHDT, CDR2 YNNKEL (reference sequence). The CDR3 region has the DNA TGTGCCAGCAGACCCTCGAGGACAGATACGCAGTATTTT. Amino acid sequence: CASRPSRTDTQYF.

This clone was seen only a few times. The J gene is TRBJ2-7, the V gene TRBV7-9; D might be TRBD2 (5 bases). The CDR3 extends over 12 amino acids. Trimming pared 4 bases from V and 2 bases from J, leaving 6 bases between. Germline CDR1 SEHNR, CDR2 FQNEAQ (reference sequence). The DNA for the CDR3 is TGTGCCAGCAGCTACGGGACCTACGAGCAGTACTTC. Protein sequence: CASSYGTYEQYF.

This clone was recorded once. This chain connects TRBV6-5 to TRBJ1-2; TRBD1 matches 8 bases. The CDR3 runs to 13 residues. The V segment lost 5 bases and the J segment 3 bases; nucleotides outside the gene matches: 2. Germline CDR1 is MNHEY and CDR2 is SVGAGI. The chain's CDR3 is CASSLTGDYGYTF. Written as DNA, the CDR3 is TGTGCCAGCAGTCTGACAGGGGACTATGGCTACACCTTC.

This clone was seen just once. V is TRBV5-6 and J is TRBJ2-2, with 7 bases lining up with TRBD1. Trimming removed 1 base from V and 1 base from J; junction bases left unmatched: 4. Germline CDR1 reads SGHDT; CDR2 reads YYEEEE. The CDR3 has 16 residues. The CDR3 coding sequence is TGTGCCAGCAGCTTGTGGGGGACAGAGAACACCGGGGAGCTGTTTTTT. Translating gives CASSLWGTENTGELFF.

CDR3 protein: CASSVTIIDSSGYTF. CDR3 DNA sequence: TGTGCCAGCAGCGTCACAATAATAGACAGTTCTGGCTACACCTTC. The V and J genes are TRBV3-1 (or the pseudogene TRBV3-2) and TRBJ1-2; a weak D match, TRBD1 (5 bases). This CDR3 contains 15 residues. Germline V CDR1 and CDR2: LGHDT, YNNKEL (reference sequence). The V end lost 5 bases, the J end lost 7 bases, and 20 bases lay between the germline ends.

The chain employs TRBV15 and TRBJ2-1; D possibly corresponds to TRBD1 (7 bases). The CDR3 length is 18 residues. V dropped 0 bases and J dropped 5 bases, with 20 bases sitting between them. CDR1 LNHNV and CDR2 YYDKDF come from the germline V gene (reference sequence). The CDR3 is CATSRDQGTPTGNNEQFF. CDR3 coding DNA: TGTGCCACCAGCAGAGATCAGGGGACTCCGACAGGGAACAATGAGCAGTTCTTC.

This chain uses TRBV2 with TRBJ2-3, with a tentative D call TRBD1 (6 bases). CDR1 SNHLY and CDR2 FYNNEI come from the germline V gene. The CDR3 sequence is 15 residues long. The V gene lost 7 bases and the J gene lost 0 bases, with 14 bases spanning the gap. CDR3 loop: CASKSQGSSTDTQYF. CDR3 nucleotides: TGTGCCAGCAAGTCACAGGGTTCTAGCACAGATACGCAGTATTTT.

The chain recombines TRBV6-5 with TRBJ2-7; 7 nucleotides align to TRBD1. This CDR3 contains 13 residues. Germline V gene lookup returns CDR1 MNHEY and CDR2 SVGAGI. Trimming at V came to 6 bases and at J to 7 bases, leaving 9 bases not matched to a gene. In DNA form, the CDR3 reads TGTGCCAGCAGGACTACTCACAGGGGAGAGCAGTACTTC. This codes for CASRTTHRGEQYF.

This chain links TRBV11-2 with TRBJ1-3, with D perhaps TRBD1 (5 bases). The CDR3 consists of 16 residues. The germline CDR1 and CDR2 sequences are SGHAT and FQNNGV. V was pared by 5 bases and J by 0 bases, with 14 bases between. The CDR3 spells CASSNRDLYSGNTIYF. DNA for the CDR3: TGTGCCAGCAGCAATCGGGACTTATACTCTGGAAACACCATATATTTT.

The V call is TRBV3-1 (or the pseudogene TRBV3-2), the J call TRBJ2-7; D not certain. V gave up 1 base and J gave up 1 base, with 14 bases separating them. There are 16 residues in the CDR3. Germline CDR1 is LGHDT and CDR2 is YNNKEL (reference sequence). The CDR3 region has the DNA TGTGCCAGCAGCCAAGGTCTGCGACACCGATCCTACGAGCAGTACTTC. It specifies CASSQGLRHRSYEQYF.

V gene TRBV9 combines with J gene TRBJ2-5; 8 bases are a match to TRBD1. The germline V gene has CDR1 SGDLS and CDR2 YYNGEE. This CDR3 region has 14 residues. The V segment lost 3 bases and the J segment 5 bases; nucleotides outside the gene matches: 6. The CDR3 region is CASSAWGQEETQYF. Written as DNA, the CDR3 is TGTGCCAGCAGCGCGTGGGGACAGGAGGAGACCCAGTACTTC.

The V gene is TRBV2, the J gene TRBJ2-7, with a possible D match to TRBD2 (6 bases). The CDR3 extends over 16 amino acids. CDR1 is SNHLY, CDR2 FYNNEI, per germline. Trimming shortened V by 4 bases and J by 5 bases, and 21 bases separated the two germline ends. CDR3: CASSAWGGGADHEQYF. The CDR3 DNA is TGTGCCAGCAGTGCCTGGGGAGGAGGGGCCGACCACGAGCAGTACTTC.

The genes are TRBV7-9 and TRBJ2-5; 12 bases match TRBD2. Germline loops: CDR1 SEHNR, CDR2 FQNEAQ (reference sequence). This CDR3 is built from 16 residues. The V segment lost 5 bases and the J segment 1 base; nucleotides outside the gene matches: 5. CDR3 region: CASSPTSGRSQETQYF. The CDR3 DNA sequence: TGTGCCAGCAGCCCGACTAGCGGGAGATCCCAAGAGACCCAGTACTTC.

This chain uses TRBV5-1 with TRBJ1-6; TRBD1 might be the D (6 bases). Trimming removed 4 bases at V and 6 bases at J, with 20 bases between. Per the germline V gene, CDR1 is SGHRS and CDR2 is YFSETQ. This CDR3 has 17 amino acids. CDR3: CASSRGGSGEVNSPLHF. Here the CDR3 DNA reads TGCGCCAGCAGCCGGGGGGGCTCAGGGGAGGTTAATTCACCCCTCCACTTT.

This clone was seen just once. The CDR3 is CASTSGTRGVSTDTQYF. CDR3 DNA sequence: TGTGCCAGCACGAGCGGGACTAGGGGGGTCTCCACAGATACGCAGTATTTT. The chain uses TRBV2 and TRBJ2-3; 8 nucleotides match TRBD2. CDR1 and CDR2 from the germline V gene are SNHLY and FYNNEI. The V and J ends lost 7 bases and 2 bases, in that order; junction bases with no gene match: 14. This CDR3 spans 17 amino acids.

This chain links TRBV2 with TRBJ1-5; tentative D call: TRBD1 (6 bases). V was clipped by 3 bases and J by 3 bases, with 24 bases between them. There are 19 residues in the CDR3. CDR1 is SNHLY and CDR2 is FYNNEI in the germline V gene. The CDR3 nucleotides are TGTGCCAGCAGTGATGATCCGTTGGGGGCGGACCTTGTCAATCAGCCCCAGCATTTT. It encodes CASSDDPLGADLVNQPQHF.